The entry below gives a single T cell receptor beta chain sequence along with its context. Its antigen is as yet unknown. The table came from immunoSEQ multiplex PCR; TCRdb's copy has only in-frame clones and leaves some out. The sample records around 33,000 clones, 87% being singletons. The data are from a study of T cells in localized non-small cell lung cancer. Overall study results and limits: Median detection of top 100 tumor clones in adjacent lung was 57 clones.

V shed 5 bases and J 0 bases; nucleotides not matched to a gene: 3. The V gene's germline CDR1 is SGHRS and CDR2 YFSETQ. This CDR3 region has 14 residues. The origin of this receptor is a woman aged 35-75 years with stage I lung adenocarcinoma. The rearrangement joins TRBV5-1 to TRBJ2-7; 9 bases are shared with TRBD1. The specimen comprised peripheral blood, sampled before any cancer treatment. CDR3: CASRQGAASYEQYF. For the CDR3, the DNA is TGCGCCAGCAGACAGGGGGCCGCCTCCTACGAGCAGTACTTC.